These 2 T cell receptor beta chains came from one sample sequenced in a study of human T cells and chemical hapten exposure. Each CDR3 protein gets one entry after TCRdb re-called the RACE reads with MiXCR. The table shows 65,000 to 85,000 distinct CDR3 sequences, with approximately 10% occurring only once. The time point here: patch test 1, 2 weeks after DPC sensitization. Described treatment: therapeutic diphenylcyclopropenone sensitization with weekly scalp DPC. The sequencing used whole blood, collected in connection with sensitization to the hapten diphenylcyclopropenone (DPC). All receptors come from a woman aged 60-75 years with alopecia areata. Some clones in this sample may be carry-over from other donors' samples.

This clonotype was detected ten times or more. The chain joins TRBV7-3 to TRBJ2-1; D uncertain. CDR1 is SGHTA, CDR2 FQGTGA, per germline. The CDR3 contains 15 residues. The germline V and J ends were trimmed by 4 bases and 0 bases, with 10 bases remaining between them. The CDR3 DNA is TGTGCCAGCAGCTACCTCGTGGGCTCCTACAATGAGCAGTTCTTC. This translates into CASSYLVGSYNEQFF.

This clonotype was detected a few times. V and J are TRBV7-6 and TRBJ2-1, with D uncertain. The V gene's germline CDR1 is SGHVS and CDR2 FNYEAQ. This CDR3 is 13 amino acids long. V shed 1 base and J shed 6 bases, with 7 bases lying between them. CDR3 bases: TGTGCCAGCAGCTTAGGCAGGAGCAATGAGCAGTTCTTC. It is translated as CASSLGRSNEQFF.